This T cell receptor (beta chain) was profiled in a study of blood T cells in healthy people across ages. The CDR3 runs 12 residues. V was trimmed by 5 bases and J by 4 bases, leaving 9 bases between them. Germline V gives CDR1 SGHTA, CDR2 FQGNSA. With a J-beta primer mix and a sample-barcoded 5' primer, a second PCR ran roughly 6 to 11 cycles. In TCRdb, the 5' RACE reads were re-called with MiXCR into one record per CDR3 protein. The repertoire holds over 700,000 distinct CDR3 sequences, with about 53% as singletons. The chain recombines TRBV7-2 with TRBJ2-7; no reliable D call. Sequenced material: blood. The receptor was isolated from a man older than 75 in good health. As DNA, the CDR3 is TGTGCCAGCAGCAAAATTGGGTACGAGCAGTACTTC. Translated: CASSKIGYEQYF.